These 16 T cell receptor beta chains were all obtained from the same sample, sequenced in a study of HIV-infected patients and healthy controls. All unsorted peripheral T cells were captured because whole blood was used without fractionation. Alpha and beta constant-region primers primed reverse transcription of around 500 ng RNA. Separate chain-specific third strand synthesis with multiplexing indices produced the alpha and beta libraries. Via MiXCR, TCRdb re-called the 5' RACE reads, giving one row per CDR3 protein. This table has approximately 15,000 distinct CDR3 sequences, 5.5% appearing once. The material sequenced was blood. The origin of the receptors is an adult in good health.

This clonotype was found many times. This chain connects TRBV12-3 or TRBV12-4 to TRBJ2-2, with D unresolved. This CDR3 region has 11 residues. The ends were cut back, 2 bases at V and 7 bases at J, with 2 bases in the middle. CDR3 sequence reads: CASSLRGELFF. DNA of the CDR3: TGTGCCAGCAGTTTACGCGGGGAGCTGTTTTTT.

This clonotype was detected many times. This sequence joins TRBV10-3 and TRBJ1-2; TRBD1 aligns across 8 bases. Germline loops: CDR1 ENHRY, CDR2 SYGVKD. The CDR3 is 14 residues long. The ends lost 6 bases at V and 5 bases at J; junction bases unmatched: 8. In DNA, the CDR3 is TGTGCCATCAGAGAGGGACAGGCCCTTTATGGCTACACCTTC. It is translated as CAIREGQALYGYTF.

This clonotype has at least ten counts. The CDR3 nucleotides read TGTGCCACCGGGAGGGAGATCGGGGAGCTGTTTTTT. It is translated as CATGREIGELFF. This chain joins TRBV24-1 and TRBJ2-2, with 7 bases identical to TRBD2. CDR3 size: 12 residues. Germline V gene sequence: CDR1 KGHDR, CDR2 SFDVKD. After removal of 9 bases from V and 7 bases from J, the junction contained 4 bases not matched to a gene.

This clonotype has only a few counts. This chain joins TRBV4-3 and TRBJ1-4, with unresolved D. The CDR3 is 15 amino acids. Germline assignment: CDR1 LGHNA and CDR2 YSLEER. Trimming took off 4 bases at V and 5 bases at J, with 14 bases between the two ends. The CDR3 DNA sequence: TGCGCCAGCAGCCTCCGGGCGCCGATGAATGAAAAACTGTTTTTT. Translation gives CASSLRAPMNEKLFF.

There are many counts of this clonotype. The CDR3 DNA is TGTGCCAGTAGTATTACGGGGGGCACAGATACGCAGTATTTT. Encoded protein: CASSITGGTDTQYF. The chain links TRBV19 to TRBJ2-3, with TRBD2 as a possible D gene (6 bases). CDR1 and CDR2 (germline): LNHDA, SQIVND (reference sequence). The V gene lost 3 bases and the J gene lost 1 base, with 8 bases spanning the gap. The CDR3 is 14 amino acids. The whole variable domain, filled in from reference TRBV19 and TRBJ2-3, reads DGGITQSPKYLFRKEGQNVTLSCEQNLNHDAMYWYRQDPGQGLRLIYYSQIVNDFQKGDIAEGYSVSREKKESFPLTVTSAQKNPTAFYLCASSITGGTDTQYFGPGTRLTVL.

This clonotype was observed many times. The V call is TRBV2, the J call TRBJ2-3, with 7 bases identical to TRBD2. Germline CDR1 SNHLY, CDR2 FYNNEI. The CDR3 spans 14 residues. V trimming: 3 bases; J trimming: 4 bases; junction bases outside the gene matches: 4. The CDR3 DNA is TGTGCCAGCAGTGATTGGGGGAGGGCAGATACGCAGTATTTT. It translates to CASSDWGRADTQYF.

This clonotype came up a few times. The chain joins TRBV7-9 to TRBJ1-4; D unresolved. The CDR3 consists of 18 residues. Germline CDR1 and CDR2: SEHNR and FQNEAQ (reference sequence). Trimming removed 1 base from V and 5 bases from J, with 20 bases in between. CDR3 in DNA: TGTGCCAGCAGCTTAGTTTTCGGGCGAAAGAGCCCGAATGAAAAACTGTTTTTT. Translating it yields CASSLVFGRKSPNEKLFF.

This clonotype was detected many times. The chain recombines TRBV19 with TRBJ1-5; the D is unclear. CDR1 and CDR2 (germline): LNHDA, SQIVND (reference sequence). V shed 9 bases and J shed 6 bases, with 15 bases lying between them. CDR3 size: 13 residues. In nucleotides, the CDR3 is TGTGCCAGCAGAACAGATTGGGGTCAGCCCCAGCATTTT. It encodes CASRTDWGQPQHF.

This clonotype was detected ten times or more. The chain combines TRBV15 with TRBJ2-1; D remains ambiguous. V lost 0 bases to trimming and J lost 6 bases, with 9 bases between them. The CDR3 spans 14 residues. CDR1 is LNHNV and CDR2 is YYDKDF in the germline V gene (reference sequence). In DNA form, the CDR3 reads TGTGCCACCAGCAGAGATAGGCTAGTCAATGAGCAGTTCTTC. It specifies CATSRDRLVNEQFF. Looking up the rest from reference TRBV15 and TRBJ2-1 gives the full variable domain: DAMVIQNPRYQVTQFGKPVTLSCSQTLNHNVMYWYQQKSSQAPKLLFHYYDKDFNNEADTPDNFQSRRPNTSFCFLDIRSPGLGDTAMYLCATSRDRLVNEQFFGPGTRLTVL.

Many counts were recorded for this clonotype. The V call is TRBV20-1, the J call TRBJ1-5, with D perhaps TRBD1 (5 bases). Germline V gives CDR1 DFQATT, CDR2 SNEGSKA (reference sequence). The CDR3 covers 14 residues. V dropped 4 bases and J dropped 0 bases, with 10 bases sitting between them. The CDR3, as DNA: TGCAGTGCTACCCCGACAGATAGCAATCAGCCCCAGCATTTT. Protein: CSATPTDSNQPQHF.

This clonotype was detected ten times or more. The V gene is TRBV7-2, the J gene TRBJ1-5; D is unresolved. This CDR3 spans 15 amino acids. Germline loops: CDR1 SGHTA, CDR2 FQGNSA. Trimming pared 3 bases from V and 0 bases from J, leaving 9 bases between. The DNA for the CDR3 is TGTGCCAGCAGCTTCTCTTCATATAGCAATCAGCCCCAGCATTTT. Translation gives CASSFSSYSNQPQHF.

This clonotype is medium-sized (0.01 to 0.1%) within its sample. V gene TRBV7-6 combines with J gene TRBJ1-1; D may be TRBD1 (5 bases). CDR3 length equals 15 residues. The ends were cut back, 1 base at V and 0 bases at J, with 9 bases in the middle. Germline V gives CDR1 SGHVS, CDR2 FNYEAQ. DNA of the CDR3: TGTGCCAGCAGCTTAGGTGGGGGGGTGAACACTGAAGCTTTCTTT. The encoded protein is CASSLGGGVNTEAFF.

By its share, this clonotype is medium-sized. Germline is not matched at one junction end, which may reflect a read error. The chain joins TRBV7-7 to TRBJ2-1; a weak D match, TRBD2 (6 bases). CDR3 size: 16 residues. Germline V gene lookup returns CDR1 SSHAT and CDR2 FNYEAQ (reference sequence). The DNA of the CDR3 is TGTGCTAGCAGCCTGGGTCCCGGGACTGGCTACAATGAGCAGTTCTTC. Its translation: CASSLGPGTGYNEQFF.

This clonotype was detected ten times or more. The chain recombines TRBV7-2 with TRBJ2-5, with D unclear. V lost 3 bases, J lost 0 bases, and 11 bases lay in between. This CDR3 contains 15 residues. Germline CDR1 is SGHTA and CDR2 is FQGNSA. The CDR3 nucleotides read TGTGCCAGCAGCTTCCCGGCAGGCCACCAAGAGACCCAGTACTTC. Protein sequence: CASSFPAGHQETQYF.

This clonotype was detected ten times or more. DNA of the CDR3: TGTGCCAGCAGCCACCAAGAGGGGGGGAGAAAGGAAAAACTGTTTTTT. Its protein is CASSHQEGGRKEKLFF. This chain connects TRBV14 to TRBJ1-4, with a tentative D call TRBD1 (6 bases). The germline V and J ends were trimmed by 3 bases and 8 bases, with 19 bases remaining between them. This CDR3 is 16 amino acids long. Germline CDR1 reads SGHDN; CDR2 reads FVKESK.

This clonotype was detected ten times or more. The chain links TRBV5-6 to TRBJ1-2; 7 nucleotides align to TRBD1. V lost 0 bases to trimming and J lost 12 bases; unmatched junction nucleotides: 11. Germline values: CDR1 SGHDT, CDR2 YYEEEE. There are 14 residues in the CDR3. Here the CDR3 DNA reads TGTGCCAGCAGCTTGGAGTTGCGGCAGGGGGTCGACACCTTC. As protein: CASSLELRQGVDTF.